The 18 T cell receptor beta chains reported below all come from one sample, sequenced in a study of CD8 T cells in ankylosing spondylitis. TCRdb recomputed calls from the 5' RACE reads with MiXCR, one row per CDR3 protein. The sample carries 150,000 to 200,000 distinct CDR3 sequences, around a tenth recorded once. Sequenced material: blood, either unsorted or a sorted T cell fraction (not recorded which). The receptors were gathered from a male donor with ankylosing spondylitis or in good health (not recorded which).

Comments on this clonotype: A read error may be the cause here, since a much bigger clone is one base away. The rearrangement links TRBV5-1 to TRBJ2-2, with 7 bases identical to TRBD1. Germline CDR1 SGHRS, CDR2 YFSETQ. The CDR3 extends over 13 amino acids. The CDR3 DNA is TGCGTCAGCAGCATGACAGGGCCCGGGGAGCTGTTTTTT. Protein product: CVSSMTGPGELFF.

This clonotype was seen ten or more times. This sequence joins TRBV5-6 and TRBJ2-4; unclear D gene. The V gene's germline CDR1 is SGHDT and CDR2 YYEEEE. V dropped 0 bases and J dropped 3 bases, with 7 bases sitting between them. This CDR3 region has 14 residues. CDR3 nucleotides: TGTGCCAGCAGCTTGGAACCGGACAAAAACATTCAGTACTTC. Translation gives CASSLEPDKNIQYF.

This clonotype occurred a few times. The CDR3 sequence is CASSLSLYTYEQYF. The DNA of the CDR3 is TGCGCCAGCAGCTTGTCTCTCTACACCTACGAGCAGTACTTC. The V and J genes are TRBV5-1 and TRBJ2-7; D not certain. This CDR3 has 14 amino acids. Germline assignment: CDR1 SGHRS and CDR2 YFSETQ. Trimming cost V 1 base and J 2 bases, with 10 bases left between them. Based on the CDR3 plus reference TRBV5-1 and TRBJ2-7, the full variable domain is KAGVTQTPRYLIKTRGQQVTLSCSPISGHRSVSWYQQTPGQGLQFLFEYFSETQRNKGNFPGRFSGRQFSNSRSEMNVSTLELGDSALYLCASSLSLYTYEQYFGPGTRLTVT.

The V call is TRBV5-4, the J call TRBJ2-5, with D tentatively TRBD2 (5 bases). Trimming left V 6 bases short and J 2 bases short, with 23 bases between. Looked up from germline, CDR1 is SGHNT and CDR2 is YYREEE (reference sequence). The CDR3 contains 17 residues. CDR3 sequence (DNA): TGTGCCAGCACACCGCCGGACCTAGGGAGAACTCAAGAGACCCAGTACTTC. Amino acids: CASTPPDLGRTQETQYF.

Remarks on this clonotype: One end of the junction is discordant with germline, which a read error may explain. The V and J genes are TRBV7-2 and TRBJ1-1; D call uncertain. CDR1 is SGHTA, CDR2 FQGNSA, per germline. The CDR3 spans 14 residues. The CDR3: CANSLDTFTVEAFF. Here the CDR3 DNA reads TGTGCCAACAGCTTAGATACTTTTACTGTTGAAGCTTTCTTT.

Ten or more counts support this clonotype. The chain couples TRBV4-2 to TRBJ1-6, with TRBD1 matching 7 bases. Germline V gene data show CDR1 as LGHNA and CDR2 as YNFKEQ. The junction had 15 bases not matched to a gene; V was cut back by 0 bases and J by 7 bases. This CDR3 has 19 residues. For the CDR3, the DNA is TGTGCCAGCAGCCAAGAGGGGGGGTCGAACAGGGGAAGAAATTCACCCCTCCACTTT. This encodes CASSQEGGSNRGRNSPLHF.

In this sample, this clonotype turned up many times. The chain carries TRBV27 and TRBJ2-7, with 8 bases fitting TRBD2. The V gene's germline CDR1 is MNHEY and CDR2 SMNVEV (reference sequence). Trimming cost V 6 bases and J 5 bases; bases outside gene matches: 9. This CDR3 has 14 residues. In DNA form, the CDR3 reads TGTGCCAGCAGCGTCCGGACTAGCTTCAACGAGCAGTACTTC. Translation: CASSVRTSFNEQYF.

This clonotype has a handful of counts. The rearrangement uses TRBV2 and TRBJ1-5, with TRBD1 matching 8 bases. Trimming removed 8 bases from V and 4 bases from J; junction bases left unmatched: 7. The CDR3 extends over 14 amino acids. Germline V gene lookup returns CDR1 SNHLY and CDR2 FYNNEI. CDR3 nucleotide sequence: TGTGCCAGCCGCCGGGACAGGCAAAATCAGCCCCAGCATTTT. It yields the protein CASRRDRQNQPQHF.

This clonotype was counted only a few times. This chain connects TRBV11-2 to TRBJ2-5; 14 bases line up with TRBD2. CDR1 and CDR2 (germline): SGHAT, FQNNGV. The CDR3 is 17 amino acids. The junction had 8 bases not matched to a gene; V was cut back by 5 bases and J by 3 bases. The CDR3: CASSLGLAGEHKETQYF. The CDR3 DNA follows: TGTGCCAGCAGCCTGGGACTAGCGGGAGAGCATAAAGAGACCCAGTACTTC.

The table lists this clonotype with many counts. This chain links TRBV3-1 with TRBJ2-3, with a weak D call TRBD2 (6 bases). CDR3 length equals 15 residues. Germline lookup yields CDR1 LGHDT and CDR2 YNNKEL (reference sequence). Trimming took 3 bases from V and 2 from J, leaving 12 bases between them. The CDR3 DNA sequence: TGTGCCAGCAGCCAGACCTGGGGACTCACAGATACGCAGTATTTT. This gives the protein CASSQTWGLTDTQYF.

V and J are TRBV12-3 or TRBV12-4 and TRBJ2-5; the match to TRBD1 covers 10 bases. Unmatched junction bases numbered 5, after V lost 6 bases and J lost 7 bases. CDR3 length equals 13 residues. The CDR3, as DNA: TGTGCCAGCAGCCCGGACAGGGGGGGGACCCAGTACTTC. Residues: CASSPDRGGTQYF.

The chain combines TRBV24-1 with TRBJ2-5; the D is unclear. V lost 0 bases and J lost 5, with 6 bases in between. CDR1 is KGHDR and CDR2 is SFDVKD in the germline V gene. The CDR3 covers 13 residues. The CDR3 loop is CATSDLVGETQYF. CDR3 nucleotide sequence: TGTGCCACCAGTGATTTGGTGGGGGAGACCCAGTACTTC.

This clonotype was recorded many times. The chain carries TRBV7-2 and TRBJ1-5, with D perhaps matching TRBD1 (6 bases). Germline V CDR1 and CDR2: SGHTA, FQGNSA. The CDR3 spans 17 residues. V lost 1 base and J lost 0, with 13 bases in between. CDR3 DNA: TGTGCCAGCAGCTTAGTACCGGGACACAGTAGCAATCAGCCCCAGCATTTT. Its translation is CASSLVPGHSSNQPQHF.

The rearrangement joins TRBV6-1 to TRBJ2-1, with D perhaps TRBD2 (6 bases). V lost 7 bases, J lost 4 bases, and 20 bases lay in between. The CDR3 has 16 amino acids. Germline V gives CDR1 MNHNS, CDR2 SASEGT. The CDR3 DNA follows: TGTGCCAGCACTCAGACCCCAACGGGGAGGTACAATGAGCAGTTCTTC. Translation: CASTQTPTGRYNEQFF.

This clonotype was seen ten or more times. The rearrangement uses TRBV12-3 or TRBV12-4 and TRBJ1-2, with unresolved D. The CDR3 covers 13 residues. V lost 5 bases and J 3 bases, leaving 10 bases between the germline ends. CDR3 DNA sequence: TGTGCCAGCAGTCCTCGGGATCACTATGGCTACACCTTC. Its protein is CASSPRDHYGYTF.

This clonotype was observed at least ten times. CDR3 residues: CSARGGHQETQYF. The CDR3 DNA is TGCAGTGCTAGGGGCGGACACCAAGAGACCCAGTACTTC. The rearrangement uses TRBV20-1 and TRBJ2-5; no clear D. The CDR3 covers 13 residues. CDR1 and CDR2 (germline): DFQATT, SNEGSKA (reference sequence). Trimming cost V 3 bases and J 0 bases, with 8 bases left between them.

About this clonotype itself: At one end, the junction sequence differs from germline, possibly due to a read error. V and J are TRBV20-1 and TRBJ2-3, with D unclear. This CDR3 region has 17 residues. Germline V lookup: CDR1 DFQATT, CDR2 SNEGSKA (reference sequence). CDR3 DNA sequence: TGCTGTGCTAGAGATGTTTTCGGGTCGGCGAGCACAGATACGCAGTATTTT. This sequence encodes CCARDVFGSASTDTQYF.

This clonotype came up a few times. The chain links TRBV5-4 to TRBJ2-3; 11 nucleotides match TRBD2. The germline V gene encodes CDR1 SGHNT and CDR2 YYREEE (reference sequence). The CDR3 runs 16 residues. V shed 4 bases, J shed 4 bases, and the junction held 8 bases outside the gene matches. CDR3 residues: CASSPQLAGESDTQYF. The CDR3 coding sequence is TGTGCCAGCAGCCCCCAACTAGCGGGAGAGTCAGATACGCAGTATTTT.